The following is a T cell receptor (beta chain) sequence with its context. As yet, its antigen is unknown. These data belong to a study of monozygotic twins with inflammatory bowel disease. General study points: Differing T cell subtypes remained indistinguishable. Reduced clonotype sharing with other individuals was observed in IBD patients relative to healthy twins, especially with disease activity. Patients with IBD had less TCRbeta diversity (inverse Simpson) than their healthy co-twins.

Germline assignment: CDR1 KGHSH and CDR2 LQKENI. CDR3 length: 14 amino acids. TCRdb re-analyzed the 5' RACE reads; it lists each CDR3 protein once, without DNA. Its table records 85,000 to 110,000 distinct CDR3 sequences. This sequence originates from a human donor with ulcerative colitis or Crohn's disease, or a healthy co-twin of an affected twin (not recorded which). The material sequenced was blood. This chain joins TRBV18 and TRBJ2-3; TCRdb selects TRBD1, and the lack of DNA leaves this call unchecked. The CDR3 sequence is CASLRQGNTDTQYF.